Listed below are T cell receptor beta chains from one sample, sequenced in a study of blood T cell repertoires in COVID-19. TCRdb keeps only in-frame clones here, not all; method: immunoSEQ multiplex PCR. The top ten hold approximately 6.5% of the sample, which has a few hundred thousand clones, roughly nine tenths seen once. Sequencing input: peripheral blood. These receptors were taken from a man in his late teens or twenties who had recovered from COVID-19. Both conserved end residues are part of each CDR3. Each record gives: V gene, clone size, J gene, D gene, CDR3 protein, CDR3 DNA. D genes are given only for firm matches. Part of the rows lack a size; the others show once, few, many or a class for expanded clones.

V: TRBV19; size: NA; J: TRBJ2-1; D: NA; CDR3: CASTYLNEQFF; DNA: TGTGCCAGTACCTATTTGAATGAGCAGTTCTTC
V: TRBV7-8; size: NA; J: TRBJ2-3; D: TRBD2; CDR3: CASSLGRQRGPPTDTQYF; DNA: TGTGCCAGCAGCTTAGGTCGGCAGCGGGGACCCCCCACAGATACGCAGTATTTT
V: TRBV5-1; size: NA; J: TRBJ2-1; D: NA; CDR3: CASSLDGDNYNEQFF; DNA: TGCGCCAGCAGCTTGGACGGAGATAACTACAATGAGCAGTTCTTC
V: TRBV10-3; size: NA; J: TRBJ1-2; D: NA; CDR3: CAISGREAGGYTF; DNA: TGTGCCATCAGTGGCAGGGAGGCCGGTGGCTACACCTTC
V: TRBV18; size: NA; J: TRBJ2-7; D: NA; CDR3: CASSRNRAEGYEQYF; DNA: TGTGCCAGCTCACGGAACAGGGCTGAAGGCTACGAGCAGTACTTC
V: TRBV2; size: NA; J: TRBJ2-5; D: NA; CDR3: CASSEAGRETQYF; DNA: TGTGCCAGCAGTGAAGCGGGCCGAGAGACCCAGTACTTC
V: TRBV5-1; size: NA; J: TRBJ2-1; D: NA; CDR3: CASSPSSPFYNEQFF; DNA: TGCGCCAGCAGCCCTAGCTCGCCCTTCTACAATGAGCAGTTCTTC
V: TRBV5-4; size: NA; J: TRBJ2-7; D: TRBD2; CDR3: CASSTSGGYEQYF; DNA: TGTGCCAGCAGCACTAGCGGGGGCTACGAGCAGTACTTC
V: TRBV25-1; size: NA; J: TRBJ2-1; D: TRBD2; CDR3: CASSEGGRAKNEQFF; DNA: TGTGCCAGCAGTGAAGGCGGGAGGGCCAAAAATGAGCAGTTCTTC
V: TRBV19; size: NA; J: TRBJ2-7; D: TRBD1; CDR3: CASGDRSYEQYF; DNA: TGTGCCAGTGGGGACAGGAGCTACGAGCAGTACTTC
V: TRBV11-2; size: NA; J: TRBJ2-7; D: NA; CDR3: CASSLDGLYEQYF; DNA: TGTGCCAGCAGCTTGGACGGACTCTACGAGCAGTACTTC
V: TRBV16; size: NA; J: TRBJ2-2; D: NA; CDR3: CASKDIVTGELFF; DNA: TGTGCCAGCAAGGACATAGTTACCGGGGAGCTGTTTTTT
V: TRBV4-1; size: few; J: TRBJ2-1; D: TRBD1; CDR3: CASSHRRTGLYNEQFF; DNA: TGCGCCAGCAGCCACCGGAGGACAGGGTTATACAATGAGCAGTTCTTC
V: TRBV15; size: NA; J: TRBJ1-2; D: NA; CDR3: CATWGAKYGYTF; DNA: TGTGCCACCTGGGGCGCCAAGTATGGCTACACCTTC
V: TRBV6-5; size: NA; J: TRBJ2-7; D: NA; CDR3: CASQRSLASYEQYF; DNA: TGTGCCAGCCAAAGGAGTCTAGCGTCCTACGAGCAGTACTTC
V: TRBV29-1; size: NA; J: TRBJ2-7; D: TRBD1; CDR3: CSVSQGLLREQYF; DNA: TGCAGCGTTTCACAGGGGTTATTGCGAGAGCAGTACTTC
V: TRBV7-3; size: NA; J: TRBJ1-1; D: TRBD1; CDR3: CASSLTAPGGEVNTEAFF; DNA: TGTGCCAGCAGCCTCACTGCTCCAGGGGGCGAGGTGAACACTGAAGCTTTCTTT
V: TRBV4-2; size: NA; J: TRBJ1-1; D: TRBD1; CDR3: CASSPLDRVNTEAFF; DNA: TGTGCCAGCAGCCCACTGGACAGGGTGAACACTGAAGCTTTCTTT
V: TRBV6-5; size: NA; J: TRBJ2-5; D: NA; CDR3: CASSQTDFEETQYF; DNA: TGTGCCAGCAGTCAGACTGACTTTGAAGAGACCCAGTACTTC
V: TRBV21-1; size: NA; J: TRBJ2-7; D: NA; CDR3: CASAIVGEQYF; DNA: TGTGCCAGCGCCATAGTCGGCGAGCAGTACTTC
V: TRBV6-5; size: NA; J: TRBJ1-1; D: NA; CDR3: CASSIAPLNAAFF; DNA: TGTGCCAGCAGCATAGCCCCTCTAAATGCAGCTTTCTTT
V: TRBV4-3; size: NA; J: TRBJ2-1; D: TRBD1; CDR3: CASSHGGGQGINEQFF; DNA: TGCGCCAGCAGCCACGGAGGGGGACAGGGGATCAATGAGCAGTTCTTC
V: TRBV11-2; size: NA; J: TRBJ2-7; D: TRBD1; CDR3: CASSLVGQGSSYEQYF; DNA: TGTGCCAGCAGCTTAGTTGGACAGGGTTCATCCTACGAGCAGTACTTC
V: TRBV6-1; size: NA; J: TRBJ1-5; D: NA; CDR3: CASSVGSGKGLGNQPQHF; DNA: TGTGCCAGCAGTGTGGGCAGCGGAAAAGGGTTAGGCAATCAGCCCCAGCATTTT
V: TRBV12-3/TRBV12-4; size: NA; J: TRBJ1-6; D: NA; CDR3: CASSLQGNSPLHF; DNA: TGTGCCAGCAGCCTCCAGGGAAATTCACCCCTCCACTTT
V: TRBV6-2/TRBV6-3; size: NA; J: TRBJ1-4; D: NA; CDR3: CASSPRGNEKLFF; DNA: TGTGCCAGCAGCCCCCGGGGAAATGAAAAACTGTTTTTT
V: TRBV18; size: NA; J: TRBJ2-3; D: NA; CDR3: CASSQVNGGEKDTQYF; DNA: TGTGCCAGCTCACAAGTGAATGGCGGGGAGAAAGATACGCAGTATTTT
V: TRBV24-1; size: NA; J: TRBJ2-5; D: TRBD1; CDR3: CATSDHLTTGIETQYF; DNA: TGTGCCACCAGTGACCACCTCACGACAGGGATCGAGACCCAGTACTTC
V: TRBV19; size: NA; J: TRBJ2-1; D: NA; CDR3: CASKSSGGNLYNEQFF; DNA: TGTGCCAGTAAATCCTCTGGGGGGAATCTTTACAATGAGCAGTTCTTC
V: TRBV5-4; size: NA; J: TRBJ2-1; D: TRBD2; CDR3: CASSSGASGRAYNEQFF; DNA: TGTGCCAGCAGCTCGGGGGCTAGCGGGAGGGCATACAATGAGCAGTTCTTC
V: TRBV5-8; size: NA; J: TRBJ1-5; D: NA; CDR3: CASSFGQPQHF; DNA: TGTGCCAGCAGCTTCGGTCAGCCCCAGCATTTT
V: TRBV10-2; size: NA; J: TRBJ2-7; D: TRBD2; CDR3: CASSTGRVYEQYF; DNA: TGCGCCAGCAGTACCGGGAGGGTCTACGAGCAGTACTTC
V: TRBV5-1; size: few; J: TRBJ1-4; D: TRBD1; CDR3: CASSLAPRQGGSNEKLFF; DNA: TGCGCCAGCAGCTTGGCGCCCAGACAGGGCGGGTCTAATGAAAAACTGTTTTTT
V: TRBV10-3; size: few; J: TRBJ1-2; D: NA; CDR3: CAISAGDRVYGYTF; DNA: TGTGCCATCAGTGCGGGGGATCGGGTCTATGGCTACACCTTC
V: TRBV2; size: NA; J: TRBJ2-1; D: TRBD1; CDR3: CASKDTGGSYNEQFF; DNA: TGTGCCAGCAAAGATACAGGGGGCTCCTACAATGAGCAGTTCTTC
V: TRBV5-1; size: few; J: TRBJ1-3; D: NA; CDR3: CASSQGSSGNTIYF; DNA: TGCGCCAGCAGCCAGGGGAGCTCTGGAAACACCATATATTTT
V: TRBV7-9; size: NA; J: TRBJ2-7; D: NA; CDR3: CASSGTTTYEQYF; DNA: TGTGCCAGCAGCGGGACAACTACCTACGAGCAGTACTTC
V: TRBV25-1; size: NA; J: TRBJ1-1; D: TRBD1; CDR3: CASGDRYTEAFF; DNA: TGTGCCAGCGGGGACAGGTACACTGAAGCTTTCTTT
V: TRBV5-1; size: NA; J: TRBJ2-3; D: TRBD1; CDR3: CASSPRDRGRDTQYF; DNA: TGCGCCAGCAGCCCCCGGGACAGGGGGAGAGATACGCAGTATTTT
V: TRBV6-5; size: NA; J: TRBJ2-7; D: TRBD1; CDR3: CASSTHGTGSYEQYF; DNA: TGTGCCAGCAGCACCCACGGGACAGGTTCCTACGAGCAGTACTTC
V: TRBV7-2; size: few; J: TRBJ2-7; D: TRBD1; CDR3: CASSLQGALSYEQYF; DNA: TGTGCCAGCAGCTTGCAGGGGGCTCTCTCCTACGAGCAGTACTTC
V: TRBV6-2/TRBV6-3; size: NA; J: TRBJ1-1; D: TRBD1; CDR3: CASSQAEQGRTEAFF; DNA: TGTGCCAGCAGTCAGGCCGAACAGGGGAGGACTGAAGCTTTCTTT
V: TRBV21-1; size: NA; J: TRBJ2-7; D: NA; CDR3: CASSKEGTGGPYEQYF; DNA: TGTGCCAGCAGCAAAGAAGGGACAGGGGGACCCTACGAGCAGTACTTC
V: TRBV6-1; size: NA; J: TRBJ1-2; D: TRBD1; CDR3: CASSEQKGALGYGYTF; DNA: TGTGCCAGCAGTGAACAGAAGGGGGCCCTTGGGTATGGCTACACCTTC
V: TRBV15; size: NA; J: TRBJ2-3; D: NA; CDR3: CATRHRDLTDTQYF; DNA: TGTGCCACAAGGCACAGGGACCTCACAGATACGCAGTATTTT
V: TRBV12-3/TRBV12-4; size: NA; J: TRBJ1-2; D: NA; CDR3: CASSLDEVSRYTF; DNA: TGTGCCAGCAGTTTGGATGAGGTCAGTCGCTACACCTTC
V: TRBV27; size: NA; J: TRBJ2-2; D: TRBD1; CDR3: CASSLGDRERTGELFF; DNA: TGTGCCAGCAGTTTAGGGGACAGGGAACGTACCGGGGAGCTGTTTTTT
V: TRBV5-5; size: NA; J: TRBJ2-7; D: TRBD2; CDR3: CASSLGGLASSYEQYF; DNA: TGTGCCAGCAGCTTGGGGGGACTAGCGTCCTCCTACGAGCAGTACTTC
V: TRBV7-9; size: NA; J: TRBJ2-5; D: TRBD2; CDR3: CASSYPRLAGRLGQETQYF; DNA: TGTGCCAGCAGCTATCCACGGCTAGCGGGACGCCTCGGCCAAGAGACCCAGTACTTC
V: TRBV29-1; size: few; J: TRBJ2-7; D: TRBD1; CDR3: CSVVRTGIIDEQYF; DNA: TGCAGCGTTGTAAGGACAGGGATAATCGACGAGCAGTACTTC
V: TRBV30; size: NA; J: TRBJ1-6; D: TRBD1; CDR3: CAWSAGGRSPLHF; DNA: TGTGCCTGGAGTGCAGGGGGTAGGTCACCCCTCCACTTT